This T cell receptor beta chain was observed in a study of blood T cell repertoires in COVID-19 (dated by TCRdb to between 2020 and 2021). Looking at the study overall: The collaborator samples originated in the United States, Italy and Spain and spanned the acute and convalescent phases of COVID-19. The material from the prospective study consisted of cDNA or gDNA derived from T cells, B-cell-depleted T cells, or PBMCs. Deeply sampled blood TCRbeta repertoires from subjects exposed to, actively infected with, or recovered from COVID-19 were included in the dataset. The repertoires were released in a freely available public database meant as a resource for research on the immune response to SARS-CoV-2. The samples were drawn from the first 160 participants of the ongoing ImmuneRACE study and from 1,254 subjects provided by 6 global collaborators. The sample metadata nearly always contained a de-identified subject ID, COVID-19 status, age in years and sex. Where HLA class I and class II types were available, the types were taken from metadata supplied by the sample provider, not from assay-based typing. Points the paper makes about the study in general: Clinical and demographic metadata were provided uncurated, with the amount varying by source and participant.

Each collaborating institution followed its own protocols to collect whole blood in K2EDTA tubes. For TCRbeta analysis, collaborators shipped samples as frozen whole blood, isolated PBMCs, or DNA extracted from either of those sample types. From the cysteine up to the phenylalanine, the CDR3 has a length of 16 residues. Here the CDR3 DNA is all that survives: 48 bases in frame from base 1. For this chain, trimming is 1 base at the V end and 7 bases at the J end, and the number of junction bases without a gene match is 8. The germline V gene supplies CDR1 SGHVS and CDR2 FNYEAQ. This clone appeared once. It has no known antigen specificity. Per-base qualities were not stored, and no clone one base away is much larger. The immunoSEQ Assay, a bias-controlled multiplex PCR, was used to amplify TCRbeta CDR3 regions from genomic DNA. Under the source paper's analysis protocol: Nucleated cell counts per sample were estimated from amplification of reference gene primers within the assay. To quantify the absolute abundance of each unique TCRbeta CDR3 rearrangement, sequence reads were collapsed and filtered. For each sample, productive Simpson clonality was calculated as the square root of Simpson's diversity index across productive rearrangements. This immuneACCESS table, as held by TCRdb, lists in-frame sequences with V and J called but not all clones. Of the missing ones, under half trace to an unresolved V gene in checked studies; the others have no known cause. The V and J calls and clone size are taken from that table; D and trimming were inferred from the DNA. The sample has around 380,000 clones on record, approximately 80% of them singletons. The top ten clonotypes cover 0.85% to 1.2% of the sample.

The receptor chain draws on TRBV7-6 and TRBJ2-1; the central 9 bases match TRBD2. The specimen sequenced was peripheral blood. This clonotype was sampled from a human donor with acute or convalescent COVID-19. The donor label of this sample is uncertain. The CDR3 in this case is CASSLVAGAERNEQFF. At the DNA level, the sequence is TGTGCCAGCAGCTTAGTAGCGGGGGCCGAGAGAAATGAGCAGTTCTTC.